These 21 T cell receptor beta chains came from one sample sequenced in a study of T cells in Graves' hyperthyroidism and ophthalmopathy. TCR beta CDR3 sequences were amplified from RNA transcripts. The TCR CDR3 was amplified in a first-round RT-PCR using the HTBI primer set. TCRdb reprocessed the multiplex PCR reads via MiXCR and lists one record per CDR3 protein. The sample lists roughly 260,000 distinct CDR3 sequences, about 14% occurring once. Sequencing was done on a sample of blood. These receptors originate from a woman in her thirties or forties with Graves' hyperthyroidism that later progressed to Graves' ophthalmopathy.

This clonotype was recorded many times. The rearrangement joins TRBV2 to TRBJ2-7; no clear D gene. V lost 6 bases, J lost 1 base, and 10 bases lay in between. The CDR3 covers 13 residues. The germline V gene has CDR1 SNHLY and CDR2 FYNNEI. This CDR3 reads CASRRTVSYEQYF. The DNA for the CDR3 is TGTGCCAGCAGGCGGACCGTATCCTACGAGCAGTACTTC.

The table lists this clonotype with many counts. This chain links TRBV6-5 with TRBJ1-4, with D possibly matching TRBD1 (6 bases). Germline CDR1 MNHEY, CDR2 SVGAGI. Trimming removed 3 bases at V and 0 bases at J, with 8 bases between. The CDR3 is made up of 15 amino acids. CDR3 sequence: CASSYNRATNEKLFF. As DNA, the CDR3 is TGTGCCAGCAGTTATAACAGGGCAACTAATGAAAAACTGTTTTTT.

This clonotype showed up many times. The CDR3 protein is CASSLNQGFGNTEAFF. The CDR3 coding sequence is TGTGCCAGCAGCTTGAATCAGGGTTTTGGGAACACTGAAGCTTTCTTT. The V call is TRBV11-2, the J call TRBJ1-1; possible D gene TRBD1, 5 bases. Trimming stripped 3 bases from V and 1 base from J, with 15 bases between. The CDR3 totals 16 residues. CDR1 is SGHAT, CDR2 FQNNGV, per germline. The entire variable domain, with the rest obtained from reference TRBV11-2 and TRBJ1-1, is as follows: EAGVAQSPRYKIIEKRQSVAFWCNPISGHATLYWYQQILGQGPKLLIQFQNNGVVDDSQLPKDRFSAERLKGVDSTLKIQPAKLEDSAVYLCASSLNQGFGNTEAFFGQGTRLTVV.

This clonotype has a count of ten or more. The rearrangement links TRBV7-9 to TRBJ1-5; TRBD1 might be the D (6 bases). The germline V gene has CDR1 SEHNR and CDR2 FQNEAQ (reference sequence). Trimming shortened V by 5 bases and J by 3 bases, and 11 bases separated the two germline ends. CDR3 size: 14 residues. The CDR3 DNA follows: TGTGCCAGCAGCCACACAGGGCCCAATCAGCCCCAGCATTTT. Translating gives CASSHTGPNQPQHF.

The sample holds a few counts of this clonotype. The CDR3 coding sequence is TGTGCCAGCAACCGGGACACCGGAGTCACGGGTTTTGAGCAGTTCTTC. Translated: CASNRDTGVTGFEQFF. J is TRBJ2-1 and V is TRBV28, with D maybe TRBD1 (6 bases). The CDR3 contains 16 residues. V lost 7 bases, J lost 9 bases, and 25 bases lay in between. Germline CDR1 MDHEN, CDR2 SYDVKM.

Many counts were recorded for this clonotype. J is TRBJ2-7 and V is TRBV20-1, with 9 bases fitting TRBD1. CDR3 length equals 15 residues. V trimming: 6 bases; J trimming: 3 bases; junction bases outside the gene matches: 12. Germline values: CDR1 DFQATT, CDR2 SNEGSKA (reference sequence). The CDR3 loop is CSAPGQGSGYYEQYF. CDR3 nucleotide sequence: TGCAGTGCACCGGGACAGGGAAGCGGGTACTACGAGCAGTACTTC.

The genes are TRBV15 and TRBJ1-1; TRBD1 agrees at 9 bases. Germline trimming cut 5 bases from V and 1 base from J; bases unmatched to any gene: 5. This CDR3 spans 15 amino acids. CDR1 and CDR2 (germline): LNHNV, YYDKDF (reference sequence). CDR3 amino acids: CATSGPGQGNTEAFF. Here the CDR3 DNA reads TGTGCCACCAGCGGACCGGGACAGGGGAACACTGAAGCTTTCTTT.

The chain joins TRBV6-1 to TRBJ2-2; TRBD2 aligns across 11 bases. Trimming took 1 base from V and 2 from J; bases not matched to a gene: 18. The CDR3 loop spans 22 amino acids. Germline V lookup: CDR1 MNHNS, CDR2 SASEGT. CDR3 DNA sequence: TGTGCCAGCAGTGAAGTCAGCCTAGCGGGAGGACTAACCCCTCGAAACACCGGGGAGCTGTTTTTT. It is translated as CASSEVSLAGGLTPRNTGELFF.

Only a few counts were recorded for this clonotype. The chain is built from TRBV14 and TRBJ1-3; D gene uncertain. The CDR3 extends over 14 amino acids. Germline CDR1 is SGHDN and CDR2 is FVKESK. V lost 3 bases to trimming and J lost 3 bases, with 9 bases between them. CDR3 coding DNA: TGTGCCAGCAGCCAGCCGGGCTATGGAAACACCATATATTTT. Amino acid sequence: CASSQPGYGNTIYF.

This clonotype was observed many times. The chain joins TRBV5-1 to TRBJ2-3; D might be TRBD1 (6 bases). The germline CDR1 and CDR2 sequences are SGHRS and YFSETQ. The CDR3 sequence is 14 residues long. V was shortened by 4 bases and J by 0 bases, with 9 bases between the two germline ends. The CDR3 spells CASSTDRSTDTQYF. In DNA, the CDR3 is TGCGCCAGCAGCACGGACAGAAGCACAGATACGCAGTATTTT.

At least ten counts were recorded for this clonotype. The chain uses TRBV19 and TRBJ2-2; a weak D match, TRBD2 (6 bases). Germline CDR1 and CDR2: LNHDA and SQIVND (reference sequence). This CDR3 has 16 amino acids. V gave up 6 bases and J gave up 5 bases, with 19 bases separating them. The CDR3 DNA reads as TGTGCCAGTAGAGCGACTAGACTCTTTACGACCGGGGAGCTGTTTTTT. Its protein is CASRATRLFTTGELFF. The whole variable domain, remainder taken from reference TRBV19 and TRBJ2-2, is DGGITQSPKYLFRKEGQNVTLSCEQNLNHDAMYWYRQDPGQGLRLIYYSQIVNDFQKGDIAEGYSVSREKKESFPLTVTSAQKNPTAFYLCASRATRLFTTGELFFGEGSRLTVL.

This clonotype has a count of ten or more. This chain uses TRBV28 with TRBJ1-4; 8 bases fit TRBD1. Trimming took 5 bases from V and 7 from J; bases not matched to a gene: 6. Germline-derived CDR1 and CDR2 are MDHEN and SYDVKM. This CDR3 has 14 residues. The CDR3 loop is CASSLTGEGEKLFF. DNA for the CDR3: TGTGCCAGCAGTCTGACAGGGGAAGGTGAAAAACTGTTTTTT.

Details on this clonotype: Just one base apart from a much larger clone, this may be a read error. The rearrangement joins TRBV27 to TRBJ2-7; D perhaps matches TRBD2 (6 bases). Trimming took off 3 bases at V and 1 base at J, with 19 bases between the two ends. CDR1 MNHEY and CDR2 SMNVEV come from the germline V gene (reference sequence). The length of the CDR3 is 17 residues. Written as DNA, the CDR3 is TGTGCCAGCAGTTTTTCCCCTAGCGTGAGTATTTCCTACGAGCAGTACTTC. As protein: CASSFSPSVSISYEQYF.

This clonotype was found many times. This sequence joins TRBV28 and TRBJ2-5; D is tentatively TRBD1 or TRBD2 (5 bases each). The CDR3 length is 17 residues. Per the germline V gene, CDR1 is MDHEN and CDR2 is SYDVKM. Between the trimmed V and J ends, which lost 5 bases and 5 bases, there was a span of 24 bases. As DNA, the CDR3 is TGTGCCAGCAGTGGCCTGGGGGTAGTCGACCTCTGGGAGACCCAGTACTTC. Amino acid sequence: CASSGLGVVDLWETQYF.

This clonotype has at least ten counts. The chain links TRBV27 to TRBJ2-3; D may be TRBD2 (6 bases). This CDR3 contains 15 residues. Trimming removed 8 bases from V and 6 bases from J, with 21 bases in between. Germline loops: CDR1 MNHEY, CDR2 SMNVEV (reference sequence). CDR3 sequence: CASGWVGRFSDTQYF. The CDR3 bases are TGTGCCAGCGGGTGGGTCGGGAGATTTTCCGATACGCAGTATTTT.

The chain links TRBV19 to TRBJ2-1, with 11 bases identical to TRBD2. Germline V gene lookup returns CDR1 LNHDA and CDR2 SQIVND (reference sequence). V was clipped by 3 bases and J by 7 bases; unmatched bases: 11. This CDR3 spans 17 amino acids. This CDR3 reads CASSMSVSGRAGNEQFF. The CDR3 DNA reads as TGTGCCAGTAGTATGTCCGTTAGCGGGAGGGCCGGTAATGAGCAGTTCTTC.

This clonotype appeared many times. The chain joins TRBV28 to TRBJ1-6; D not certain. With 7 bases removed from V and 9 bases from J, the gap between germline ends came to 13 bases. This CDR3 is 13 amino acids long. Germline CDR1 is MDHEN and CDR2 is SYDVKM. In nucleotides, the CDR3 is TGTGCCAGCACATATAACAGTTTTTCACCCCTCCACTTT. It is translated as CASTYNSFSPLHF.

The sample holds many counts of this clonotype. This chain joins TRBV6-1 and TRBJ1-3; D call uncertain. V was clipped by 6 bases and J by 0 bases, with 12 bases between them. The CDR3 is made up of 15 amino acids. The germline V gene has CDR1 MNHNS and CDR2 SASEGT. CDR3 amino acids: CASSPYGSSGNTIYF. The CDR3 region has the DNA TGTGCCAGCAGCCCTTACGGGAGCTCTGGAAACACCATATATTTT.

This clonotype was picked up many times. The rearrangement joins TRBV30 to TRBJ1-5, with 8 bases aligning to TRBD1. Germline V gene sequence: CDR1 GTSNPN, CDR2 SVGIG (reference sequence). This CDR3 is built from 16 residues. Unmatched junction bases numbered 10, after V lost 1 base and J lost 5 bases. The CDR3 DNA follows: TGTGCCTGGAGTGCCCCCTTAACAGGGGGGTATCAGCCCCAGCATTTT. Protein sequence: CAWSAPLTGGYQPQHF. The full variable domain, rest sourced from reference TRBV30 and TRBJ1-5, is SQTIHQWPATLVQPVGSPLSLECTVEGTSNPNLYWYRQAAGRGLQLLFYSVGIGQISSEVPQNLSASRPQDRQFILSSKKLLLSDSGFYLCAWSAPLTGGYQPQHFGDGTRLSIL.

The genes are TRBV28 and TRBJ1-2, with 11 nucleotides matching TRBD1. This CDR3 is 15 amino acids long. Germline CDR1 reads MDHEN; CDR2 reads SYDVKM. J lost 3 bases, V lost 6 bases, and 6 bases had no gene match. CDR3 loop: CASSSRDRGYYGYTF. CDR3 bases: TGTGCCAGCAGCTCTCGGGACAGGGGGTACTATGGCTACACCTTC.

Many counts were recorded for this clonotype. The V gene is TRBV11-2, the J gene TRBJ2-7, with 10 bases matching TRBD2. With 8 bases clipped from V and 1 base from J, the junction kept 5 bases outside the gene matches. This CDR3 region has 14 residues. The germline V gene has CDR1 SGHAT and CDR2 FQNNGV. Here the CDR3 DNA reads TGTGCCAGCCGACTAGCGGGTATTTCCTACGAGCAGTACTTC. This translates into CASRLAGISYEQYF.